The 18 T cell receptor beta chains given below trace back to one sample, sequenced in a study of molecular identifiers for immune sequencing clone quantification. TCRdb redid the calling of the PCR reads with MiXCR, one entry per CDR3 protein. Counted here are under 600,000 distinct CDR3 sequences, approximately 25% occurring once; the ten biggest clones make up over 0.6%. Sequenced material: naive CD8+ T cells from blood, with Jurkat cell RNA spiked in. Subset defined: FACS-sorted CD8+CD4-CCR7+CD45RA+ naive T cells. The receptors come from a human donor in good health. Some libraries in this study had Jurkat cell RNA spiked in.

In the case of this clonotype: A read error may explain this, as a much larger clone is one base away. J is TRBJ1-3 and V is TRBV7-6; no clear D gene. CDR1 and CDR2 from the germline V gene are SGHVS and FNYEAQ. CDR3 length: 19 amino acids. V lost 6 bases, J lost 0 bases, and 24 bases lay in between. The DNA of the CDR3 is TGTGCCAGCAGTTCTCCGGCGGGTGGCTCTTACATCTCTGGAAACACCATATATTTT. Its translation is CASSSPAGGSYISGNTIYF.

This clonotype came up a few times. This chain joins TRBV3-1 and TRBJ2-1; D is ambiguous. In germline, CDR1 is LGHDT, CDR2 YNNKEL (reference sequence). V shed 4 bases and J shed 2 bases, with 12 bases lying between them. This CDR3 comprises 15 residues. The CDR3 DNA is TGTGCCAGCAGCCCTGACCGGGTGACCTACAATGAGCAGTTCTTC. Translation gives CASSPDRVTYNEQFF.

In this sample, this clonotype turned up many times. The CDR3 here is CASSHRDRDADTQYF. CDR3 DNA sequence: TGCGCCAGCAGCCACCGGGACAGGGATGCAGATACGCAGTATTTT. The chain is built from TRBV4-3 and TRBJ2-3; 9 nucleotides match TRBD1. Germline V gene data show CDR1 as LGHNA and CDR2 as YSLEER. J was trimmed by 4 bases and V by 3 bases; bases with no gene match: 5. CDR3 length: 15 residues.

On this clonotype: Without the conserved terminal phenylalanine or tryptophan, this CDR3 likely stems from a read error. This sequence joins TRBV7-8 and TRBJ2-1, with a weak D call TRBD2 (6 bases). Per germline, CDR1 SGHVS and CDR2 FQNEAQ. CDR3 length equals 17 residues. V was cut by 0 bases and J by 0 bases, with 12 bases left in between. This CDR3 reads CASSLAVGGLSYNEQFS. CDR3 coding DNA: TGTGCCAGCAGCTTAGCTGTCGGGGGACTCTCCTACAATGAGCAGTTCTCC.

Regarding this clonotype: This could be a read error, since a much larger clone is one nucleotide away. The rearrangement links TRBV20-1 to TRBJ2-5, with D hard to call. The CDR3 runs to 15 residues. Trimming left V 3 bases short and J 9 bases short, with 23 bases between. CDR1 is DFQATT and CDR2 is SNEGSKA in the germline V gene (reference sequence). The CDR3 region has the DNA TGCAGTGCTAGCGATCGGGCGGCCTACCACGAGTCCCAGTACTTC. Amino acids: CSASDRAAYHESQYF.

This clonotype came up a few times. The chain carries TRBV3-1 and TRBJ2-5; D is perhaps TRBD1 or TRBD2 (6 bases each). The CDR3 is made up of 17 amino acids. V shed 0 bases and J shed 0 bases, with 14 bases lying between them. The germline CDR1 and CDR2 sequences are LGHDT and YNNKEL (reference sequence). The CDR3 reads CASSQDRMGGYQETQYF. CDR3 bases: TGTGCCAGCAGCCAAGATCGGATGGGGGGCTACCAAGAGACCCAGTACTTC.

The rearrangement uses TRBV19 and TRBJ1-2; 10 bases align to TRBD1. The trim removed 5 bases at V and 8 bases at J, leaving 5 bases unmatched. Germline CDR1 is LNHDA and CDR2 is SQIVND (reference sequence). CDR3 size: 13 residues. The CDR3 nucleotides read TGTGCCAGTAGTGGAGACAGGGGGCAGGGCTACACCTTC. The encoded protein is CASSGDRGQGYTF.

This chain uses TRBV27 with TRBJ2-3; TRBD2 matches at 11 bases. J lost 1 base, V lost 8 bases, and 2 bases had no gene match. This CDR3 contains 14 residues. Per germline, CDR1 MNHEY and CDR2 SMNVEV (reference sequence). The CDR3 loop is CASQLAGGTDTQYF. CDR3 in DNA: TGTGCCAGCCAACTAGCGGGGGGCACAGATACGCAGTATTTT.

This clonotype was observed at least ten times. The V gene is TRBV5-5, the J gene TRBJ2-7, with D unresolved. This CDR3 is 11 amino acids long. Germline V gene lookup returns CDR1 SGHKS and CDR2 YYEKEE (reference sequence). V gave up 0 bases and J gave up 4 bases, with 2 bases separating them. CDR3 in DNA: TGTGCCAGCAGCTTGGTTTACGAGCAGTACTTC. Protein: CASSLVYEQYF.

This rearrangement joins TRBV29-1 to TRBJ2-7; 9 nucleotides line up with TRBD2. Trimming took 2 bases from V and 3 from J; bases not matched to a gene: 2. Germline CDR1 and CDR2: SQVTM and ANQGSEA. This CDR3 has 13 residues. The CDR3, as DNA: TGCAGCGTTGAACTAGCGGGAATCTACGAGCAGTACTTC. Its translation: CSVELAGIYEQYF.

On this clonotype itself: A much larger clone lies one base from this, so it may be a read error. No DNA is shown, since the ends of the CDR3 on it are uncertain; the CDR3 is the one TCRdb lists. The gene calls are TRBV30 and TRBJ2-6. From germline, CDR1 is GTSNPN and CDR2 SVGIG (reference sequence). The CDR3 length equals 14 residues, ends included. The CDR3: CAWSVGAGANVLPF.

This clonotype was observed at least ten times. The chain carries TRBV25-1 and TRBJ2-5, with a tentative D call TRBD2 (6 bases). Germline V lookup: CDR1 MGHDK, CDR2 SYGVNS. The CDR3 has 16 amino acids. Trimming left V 2 bases short and J 5 bases short, with 18 bases between. The CDR3: CASSEPAGPPQETQYF. As DNA, the CDR3 is TGTGCCAGCAGTGAACCCGCGGGACCTCCCCAGGAGACCCAGTACTTC.

This clonotype was seen repeatedly, ten times or more. V usage is TRBV20-1 and J usage is TRBJ2-7; weak D call: TRBD2 (5 bases). The V end lost 6 bases, the J end lost 4 bases, and 16 bases lay between the germline ends. This CDR3 contains 13 residues. Germline CDR1 is DFQATT and CDR2 is SNEGSKA (reference sequence). CDR3 sequence: CSADRAGRYEQYF. CDR3 nucleotides: TGCAGTGCAGATCGGGCGGGTCGGTACGAGCAGTACTTC.

In nucleotides, the CDR3 is TGTGCCAGCAGCTTAAGTAGCGGGGAGAGGGATGAGCAGTTCTTC. Residues: CASSLSSGERDEQFF. V is TRBV7-9 and J is TRBJ2-1, with 8 bases matching TRBD2. After removal of 2 bases from V and 8 bases from J, the junction contained 8 bases not matched to a gene. CDR3 length: 15 amino acids. The V gene's germline CDR1 is SEHNR and CDR2 FQNEAQ (reference sequence).

This clonotype was recorded many times. V and J are TRBV27 and TRBJ2-7, with D possibly matching TRBD2 (6 bases). Trimming pared 5 bases from V and 4 bases from J, leaving 18 bases between. The CDR3 is 15 amino acids. From germline, CDR1 is MNHEY and CDR2 SMNVEV (reference sequence). DNA for the CDR3: TGTGCCAGCAGTCAAGCCTGGGGAAGCGGGTACGAGCAGTACTTC. Its translation is CASSQAWGSGYEQYF.

This clonotype has a count of ten or more. The gene calls are TRBV29-1 and TRBJ1-2; D not resolved. This CDR3 spans 15 amino acids. Per the germline V gene, CDR1 is SQVTM and CDR2 is ANQGSEA. Trimming shortened V by 1 base and J by 4 bases, and 16 bases separated the two germline ends. In DNA form, the CDR3 reads TGCAGCGTTGAAGTCAGGCTCCGGGTCGGCTATGGCTACACCTTC. It translates to CSVEVRLRVGYGYTF.

This chain uses TRBV25-1 with TRBJ2-7; TRBD1 is a possible D gene (5 bases). The CDR3 covers 15 residues. V lost 2 bases to trimming and J lost 1 base, with 12 bases between them. Germline V CDR1 and CDR2: MGHDK, SYGVNS. The CDR3 DNA is TGTGCCAGCAGTGAAGATTCAGGGTGGTCCTACGAGCAGTACTTC. Protein sequence: CASSEDSGWSYEQYF.

This clonotype was recorded only once. Its ends do not fully match the called genes, so a read error is possible. The rearrangement joins TRBV9 to TRBJ2-7, with 7 bases that match TRBD2. The CDR3 totals 16 residues. Germline V gene sequence: CDR1 SGDLS, CDR2 YYNGEE. CDR3 protein: CASSVDGTISSYEQHF. Here the CDR3 DNA reads TGTGCCAGCAGCGTAGACGGGACTATAAGCTCCTACGAGCAGCACTTC.